One sample yielded the 12 T cell receptor beta chains listed below, sequenced in a study of T cells expressing NK-cell markers. TCRdb reanalyzed the 5' RACE reads, giving one entry per CDR3 protein sequence and no DNA. The record lists roughly 280,000 distinct CDR3 sequences, of which the ten most abundant hold under 0.5%. Sequencing was done on a sample of blood T cells: a sorted CD56 or NKG2C T cell subset, CD4+ or CD8+ T cells, or bulk PBMC T cells (not recorded which). The receptor set was obtained from a man aged 18 to 29 in good health.

The chain recombines TRBV5-4 with TRBJ2-1; no DNA is available, so the TRBD2 call from TCRdb remains unchecked. CDR1 SGHNT and CDR2 YYREEE come from the germline V gene (reference sequence). The CDR3 has 18 residues. The CDR3 sequence: CASTPRDPGLAAYNEQFF.

The rearrangement joins TRBV7-2 to TRBJ2-5; TCRdb outputs TRBD2, but without DNA this stays unchecked. This CDR3 contains 14 residues. CDR1 and CDR2 from the germline V gene are SGHTA and FQGNSA. CDR3 sequence: CASSSGTPQETQYF.

This rearrangement joins TRBV12-3 or TRBV12-4 to TRBJ2-3. The CDR3 sequence is 15 residues long. The CDR3 sequence: CASSFFASGRDTQYF.

The V call is TRBV4-3, the J call TRBJ2-3; TCRdb's assignment of TRBD1 cannot be checked, as there is no DNA. The CDR3 length is 15 residues. The germline V gene encodes CDR1 LGHNA and CDR2 YSLEER. CDR3 loop: CASSPTVRPADTQYF.

The gene calls are TRBV10-1 and TRBJ2-1. The CDR3 is made up of 15 amino acids. Germline lookup yields CDR1 WNHNN and CDR2 SYGVQD (reference sequence). The CDR3 region is CASSGPLAADHEQFF.

The V gene is TRBV5-6, the J gene TRBJ2-5. Germline assignment: CDR1 SGHDT and CDR2 YYEEEE. The length of the CDR3 is 14 residues. CDR3 sequence: CASSLVQWQETQYF.

V gene TRBV12-3 or TRBV12-4 combines with J gene TRBJ2-1; TCRdb indicates TRBD1, and absent DNA this call remains unverified. The length of the CDR3 is 15 residues. CDR3 sequence reads: CASSFGGLHYNEQFF.

The V gene is TRBV29-1, the J gene TRBJ2-3; the D call of TRBD1 rests on TCRdb alone, since no DNA is present to check it. Germline-derived CDR1 and CDR2 are SQVTM and ANQGSEA. The CDR3 has 15 residues. This CDR3 reads CSVARGQGRQDTQYF.

The rearrangement uses TRBV20-1 and TRBJ2-7. The V gene's germline CDR1 is DFQATT and CDR2 SNEGSKA (reference sequence). The CDR3 extends over 16 amino acids. CDR3: CSARDRTQAYSYEQYF.

The chain joins TRBV15 to TRBJ1-5; TCRdb's D call, TRBD1, is unchecked because there is no DNA. In germline, CDR1 is LNHNV, CDR2 YYDKDF (reference sequence). The CDR3 covers 16 residues. The CDR3 sequence is CATSSSEGLRSGPQHF.

The V and J genes are TRBV11-2 and TRBJ2-1; the D call of TRBD2 rests on TCRdb alone, since no DNA is present to check it. Germline V gene data show CDR1 as SGHAT and CDR2 as FQNNGV. The CDR3 is made up of 16 amino acids. CDR3 residues: CASSPPRLAGANEQFF.

The chain has TRBV25-1 and TRBJ1-2. Germline assignment: CDR1 MGHDK and CDR2 SYGVNS. The CDR3 is made up of 13 amino acids. The CDR3 spells CASSYGENYGYTF.